This TCR beta chain was recovered during a study of graft-versus-host responses after intestinal transplantation. Study-wide context: Each patient got anti-thymocyte globulin induction, then tacrolimus and steroids for roughly 3 years.

Losses at the gene ends were 6 bases for V and 7 bases for J; bases not matched to a gene: 7. CDR1 is SNHLY, CDR2 FYNNEI, per germline. The CDR3 sequence is 15 residues long. TCRdb's table, derived via immunoSEQ multiplex PCR, lists solely in-frame clones and lacks some. This sample has roughly 100,000 clones, with about 90% found just once. A few counts support this clone. No antigen is known for it. The study's findings and limits: Association was observed between peak circulating GvH clone levels and early post-transplant HvG declines. Detected in recipient marrow were GvH clones, some of which were first observed in ileum or blood.

This TCR was sampled from a human donor who received an intestinal transplant. Specimen: unstimulated CD4+ T cells sorted from spleen or lymph node cells, collected before intestinal transplant. The J gene is TRBJ2-2, the V gene TRBV2; 11 bases agree with TRBD2. CDR3 nucleotides: TGTGCCAGCAGCGGGCTAGCGGGAGGTGACGGGGAGCTGTTTTTT. Translating it yields CASSGLAGGDGELFF.